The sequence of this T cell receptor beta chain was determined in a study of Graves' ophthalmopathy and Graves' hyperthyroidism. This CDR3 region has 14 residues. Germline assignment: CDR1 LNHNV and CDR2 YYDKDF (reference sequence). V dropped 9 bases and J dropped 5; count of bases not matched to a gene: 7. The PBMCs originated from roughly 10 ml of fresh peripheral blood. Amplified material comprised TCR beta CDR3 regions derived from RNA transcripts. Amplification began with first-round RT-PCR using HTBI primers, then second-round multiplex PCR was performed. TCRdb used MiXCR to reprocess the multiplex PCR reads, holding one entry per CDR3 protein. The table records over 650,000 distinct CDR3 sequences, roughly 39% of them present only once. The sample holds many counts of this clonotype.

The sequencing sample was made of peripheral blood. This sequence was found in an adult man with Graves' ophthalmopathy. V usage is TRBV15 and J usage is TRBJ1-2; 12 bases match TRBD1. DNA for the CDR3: TGTGCCACTACCGGGACAGGGGGCGCATATGGCTACACCTTC. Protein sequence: CATTGTGGAYGYTF.